This TCR beta chain is from a study of cytomegalovirus exposure and HLA in healthy donors. Regarding the study as a whole: High sensitivity and specificity were reportedly achieved when the classifier diagnosed cytomegalovirus status.

The primer mix had 60 Vbeta and 13 Jbeta primers. Sequenced by immunoSEQ multiplex PCR; TCRdb stores in-frame clones only, minus some. The sample has approximately 100,000 clones; approximately 70% are singletons. The CDR3 loop spans 14 amino acids. Trimming cost V 3 bases and J 0 bases; bases outside gene matches: 0. Germline values: CDR1 SGHRS, CDR2 YFSETQ. Comment on this clone: Antigen unknown.

This receptor was obtained from a man in his forties or fifties in good health and CMV-seropositive. Sequencing used PBMCs. The chain employs TRBV5-1 and TRBJ1-1, with 9 bases fitting TRBD1. The CDR3 protein is CASSWTGVNTEAFF. CDR3 sequence (DNA): TGCGCCAGCAGCTGGACAGGGGTGAACACTGAAGCTTTCTTT.